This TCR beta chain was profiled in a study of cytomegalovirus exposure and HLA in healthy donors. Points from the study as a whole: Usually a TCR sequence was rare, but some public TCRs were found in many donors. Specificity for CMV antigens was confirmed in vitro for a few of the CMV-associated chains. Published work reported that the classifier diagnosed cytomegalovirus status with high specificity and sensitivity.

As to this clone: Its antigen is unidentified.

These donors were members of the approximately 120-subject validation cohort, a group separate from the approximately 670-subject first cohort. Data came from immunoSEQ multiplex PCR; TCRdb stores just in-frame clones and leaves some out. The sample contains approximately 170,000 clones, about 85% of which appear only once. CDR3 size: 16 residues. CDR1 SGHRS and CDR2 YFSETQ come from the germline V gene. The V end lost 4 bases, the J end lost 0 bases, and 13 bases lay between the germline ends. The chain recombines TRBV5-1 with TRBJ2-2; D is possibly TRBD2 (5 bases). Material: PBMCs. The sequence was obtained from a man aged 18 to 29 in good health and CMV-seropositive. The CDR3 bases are TGCGCCAGCAGCCGTGGACCGGGGACGAACACCGGGGAGCTGTTTTTT. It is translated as CASSRGPGTNTGELFF.